The 30 T cell receptor beta chains below all came from one sample that was sequenced in a study of control samples from healthy donors and cancer patients. Profiling relied on immunoSEQ multiplex PCR, and the TCRdb table lists in-frame clones only, not all of them. The data contain 200,000 to 250,000 clones, 85% to 95% of them singletons. Sequenced input: blood. The receptors were gathered from a man in his fifties or sixties in good health.

For the CDR3, the DNA is TGTGCCAGCAGCGAATCCCGCTGGGGTGACTCGAACACCGGGGAGCTGTTTTTT. It is translated as CASSESRWGDSNTGELFF. The rearrangement links TRBV6-1 to TRBJ2-2; no clear D. This CDR3 region has 18 residues. The V end lost 6 bases, the J end lost 0 bases, and 20 bases lay between the germline ends. Germline assignment: CDR1 MNHNS and CDR2 SASEGT.

The V call is TRBV19, the J call TRBJ1-1; D is ambiguous. Per germline, CDR1 LNHDA and CDR2 SQIVND (reference sequence). V was shortened by 4 bases and J by 0 bases, with 12 bases between the two germline ends. This CDR3 contains 15 residues. CDR3 bases: TGTGCCAGTAGTAGGGAAGGAGGAATGAACACTGAAGCTTTCTTT. This translates into CASSREGGMNTEAFF. Full variable domain (missing parts from reference TRBV19 and TRBJ1-1): DGGITQSPKYLFRKEGQNVTLSCEQNLNHDAMYWYRQDPGQGLRLIYYSQIVNDFQKGDIAEGYSVSREKKESFPLTVTSAQKNPTAFYLCASSREGGMNTEAFFGQGTRLTVV.

The V call is TRBV29-1, the J call TRBJ1-1; D is ambiguous. V shed 8 bases and J shed 4 bases, with 14 bases lying between them. The CDR3 totals 12 residues. The germline V gene encodes CDR1 SQVTM and CDR2 ANQGSEA. The CDR3 loop reads CSSLEVATEAFF. The DNA of the CDR3 is TGCAGCTCCCTCGAAGTTGCCACTGAAGCTTTCTTT.

In this sample, this clone turned up once. The chain links TRBV6-5 to TRBJ1-5; D call uncertain. Trimming took 9 bases from V and 2 from J, leaving 11 bases between them. CDR1 is MNHEY and CDR2 is SVGAGI in the germline V gene. This CDR3 spans 13 amino acids. CDR3 bases: TGTGCCAGTCGAGACGGGGGCAATCAGCCCCAGCATTTT. Translation: CASRDGGNQPQHF.

J is TRBJ2-1 and V is TRBV7-2, with D maybe TRBD1 (6 bases). Germline assignment: CDR1 SGHTA and CDR2 FQGNSA. V was clipped by 6 bases and J by 1 base, with 13 bases between them. The CDR3 is made up of 15 amino acids. The CDR3 region is CASRQGVVSYNEQFF. The CDR3 DNA follows: TGTGCCAGCAGACAGGGTGTTGTGTCCTACAATGAGCAGTTCTTC.

This clone was detected only a few times. The rearrangement links TRBV4-3 to TRBJ2-7; 8 bases map to TRBD2. The CDR3 spans 18 residues. J was trimmed by 2 bases and V by 3 bases; bases with no gene match: 15. Germline V gene sequence: CDR1 LGHNA, CDR2 YSLEER. CDR3 bases: TGCGCCAGCAGCCAGGAACTACGGGGGGGATATTCAGCCTACGAGCAGTACTTC. Translating it yields CASSQELRGGYSAYEQYF.

This chain connects TRBV6-1 to TRBJ1-4; 7 bases align to TRBD1. V was clipped by 3 bases and J by 7 bases; unmatched bases: 8. The CDR3 contains 15 residues. The germline V gene encodes CDR1 MNHNS and CDR2 SASEGT. CDR3 residues: CASSETGTAIEKLFF. The CDR3 DNA reads TGTGCCAGCAGTGAGACCGGGACAGCGATTGAAAAACTGTTTTTT.

The chain combines TRBV2 with TRBJ1-5; 10 bases map to TRBD1. Germline V gives CDR1 SNHLY, CDR2 FYNNEI. The CDR3 consists of 16 residues. V dropped 1 base and J dropped 7; count of bases not matched to a gene: 7. CDR3 bases: TGTGCCAGCAGTGAAGGATCGGGACAGGGGTCCCAGCCCCAGCATTTT. Translating gives CASSEGSGQGSQPQHF.

The chain employs TRBV3-1 (or the pseudogene TRBV3-2) and TRBJ2-5; a weak D match, TRBD2 (6 bases). The V gene lost 4 bases and the J gene lost 5 bases, with 14 bases spanning the gap. The CDR3 runs 14 residues. The germline gives CDR1 LGHDT, CDR2 YNNKEL (reference sequence). CDR3 amino acids: CASSLLGRPETQYF. The DNA for the CDR3 is TGTGCCAGCAGCCTACTCGGGAGACCGGAGACCCAGTACTTC.

The V gene is TRBV7-8, the J gene TRBJ1-3; a possible D gene is TRBD1 (5 bases). From germline, CDR1 is SGHVS and CDR2 FQNEAQ. Trimming removed 0 bases at V and 4 bases at J, with 7 bases between. This CDR3 region has 14 residues. CDR3 coding DNA: TGTGCCAGCAGCTTAGCGGGACGGGGAAACACCATATATTTT. Its translation: CASSLAGRGNTIYF.

CDR3 nucleotides: TGCGCCAGCAGCTTGGGAGATACGCAGTATTTT. It is translated as CASSLGDTQYF. This rearrangement joins TRBV5-1 to TRBJ2-3, with D unresolved. Germline-derived CDR1 and CDR2 are SGHRS and YFSETQ. The CDR3 runs to 11 residues. Trimming stripped 0 bases from V and 5 bases from J, with 1 base between.

This chain connects TRBV4-1 to TRBJ2-2, with D possibly being TRBD1 (5 bases). Trimming pared 0 bases from V and 0 bases from J, leaving 11 bases between. CDR3 length equals 17 residues. CDR1 is MGHRA and CDR2 is YSYEKL in the germline V gene. The CDR3 here is CASSQDRTGANTGELFF. The CDR3 DNA reads TGCGCCAGCAGCCAAGATCGAACAGGCGCGAACACCGGGGAGCTGTTTTTT.

This clone was seen a single time. The gene calls are TRBV3-1 (or the pseudogene TRBV3-2) and TRBJ2-3; 9 bases match TRBD1. Germline CDR1 LGHDT, CDR2 YNNKEL (reference sequence). The ends lost 1 base at V and 5 bases at J; junction bases unmatched: 7. CDR3 length equals 16 residues. CDR3 loop: CASSQVYRGQGDTQYF. The CDR3 DNA follows: TGTGCCAGCAGCCAAGTTTACAGGGGGCAAGGAGATACGCAGTATTTT.

This clone has only a few counts. The chain is built from TRBV6-2 or TRBV6-3 and TRBJ2-3; weak D call: TRBD1 (6 bases). Trimming stripped 4 bases from V and 1 base from J, with 12 bases between. Germline CDR1 reads MNHEY; CDR2 reads SVGEGT. There are 15 residues in the CDR3. For the CDR3, the DNA is TGTGCCAGCAGTTCAGGGGTCGACGGCACAGATACGCAGTATTTT. It translates to CASSSGVDGTDTQYF.

This chain joins TRBV24-1 and TRBJ2-7; 10 bases map to TRBD2. This CDR3 spans 13 amino acids. V was clipped by 5 bases and J by 3 bases; unmatched bases: 0. Germline assignment: CDR1 KGHDR and CDR2 SFDVKD. CDR3 loop: CATSGTSGYEQYF. The CDR3 bases are TGTGCCACCAGTGGGACTAGCGGCTACGAGCAGTACTTC.

V is TRBV5-6 and J is TRBJ2-7; 12 bases align to TRBD2. The germline CDR1 and CDR2 sequences are SGHDT and YYEEEE. The CDR3 has 14 residues. The V and J ends lost 6 bases and 2 bases, in that order; junction bases with no gene match: 3. CDR3 loop: CASTLAGGPYEQYF. CDR3 DNA: TGTGCCAGCACCCTAGCGGGGGGGCCCTACGAGCAGTACTTC.

The J gene is TRBJ1-1, the V gene TRBV5-1, with TRBD1 as a possible D gene (5 bases). CDR1 is SGHRS, CDR2 YFSETQ, per germline. V lost 0 bases and J 6 bases, leaving 12 bases between the germline ends. CDR3 length equals 14 residues. CDR3 loop: CASSLGFAGPEAFF. In nucleotides, the CDR3 is TGCGCCAGCAGCTTGGGATTTGCGGGGCCTGAAGCTTTCTTT.

This chain uses TRBV5-5 with TRBJ1-5, with D maybe TRBD1 (5 bases). This CDR3 contains 14 residues. In germline, CDR1 is SGHKS, CDR2 YYEKEE (reference sequence). V lost 0 bases and J 7 bases, leaving 11 bases between the germline ends. CDR3 loop: CASSLGQLYQPQHF. The CDR3 bases are TGTGCCAGCAGCTTGGGACAGCTCTACCAGCCCCAGCATTTT.

The V call is TRBV6-5, the J call TRBJ2-7; 9 bases fit TRBD1. Germline CDR1 is MNHEY and CDR2 is SVGAGI. This CDR3 has 14 residues. Trimming took 8 bases from V and 4 from J; bases not matched to a gene: 9. The CDR3 DNA is TGTGCCAGCGGTAAACAGGGGGCAGGATACGAGCAGTACTTC. Residues: CASGKQGAGYEQYF.

This chain uses TRBV2 with TRBJ1-1, with TRBD1 matching 10 bases. The CDR3 has 15 residues. The junction had 11 bases not matched to a gene; V was cut back by 8 bases and J by 5 bases. The germline V gene encodes CDR1 SNHLY and CDR2 FYNNEI. The CDR3 region is CASVWDRGRQTEAFF. For the CDR3, the DNA is TGTGCCAGCGTGTGGGACAGGGGAAGACAGACTGAAGCTTTCTTT.

The table lists this clone with a count of one. The rearrangement uses TRBV10-3 and TRBJ1-1; D is ambiguous. In germline, CDR1 is ENHRY, CDR2 SYGVKD. The CDR3 is made up of 15 amino acids. Trimming pared 0 bases from V and 0 bases from J, leaving 8 bases between. CDR3 protein: CAISESGRLNTEAFF. For the CDR3, the DNA is TGTGCCATCAGTGAGTCAGGCAGACTGAACACTGAAGCTTTCTTT.

This sequence joins TRBV12-1 and TRBJ1-2. TRBV12-1 is termed a pseudogene. The CDR3 length is 15 residues. The CDR3 DNA reads TGTGCCAGCAGCTTTCGGGGGGTGCCTAACTATGGCTACACCTTC. Encoded protein: CASSFRGVPNYGYTF.

V gene TRBV7-9 combines with J gene TRBJ2-2; the D gene is possibly TRBD1 (6 bases). Looked up from germline, CDR1 is SEHNR and CDR2 is FQNEAQ (reference sequence). V was pared by 2 bases and J by 3 bases, with 10 bases between. The CDR3 consists of 15 residues. CDR3 residues: CASSLMGADTGELFF. Written as DNA, the CDR3 is TGTGCCAGCAGCTTAATGGGGGCGGACACCGGGGAGCTGTTTTTT.

This chain uses TRBV6-5 with TRBJ2-2; weak D call: TRBD2 (5 bases). Trimming took off 6 bases at V and 4 bases at J, with 9 bases between the two ends. Germline assignment: CDR1 MNHEY and CDR2 SVGAGI. CDR3 length equals 13 residues. The CDR3 coding sequence is TGTGCCAGCAGGCTAGCTGTCACCGGGGAGCTGTTTTTT. Its protein product is CASRLAVTGELFF.

The chain uses TRBV6-1 and TRBJ1-1; TRBD1 might be the D (6 bases). This CDR3 spans 15 amino acids. Trimming shortened V by 2 bases and J by 10 bases, and 20 bases separated the two germline ends. Germline V CDR1 and CDR2: MNHNS, SASEGT. Here the CDR3 reads CASSETGTPRRRAFF. Here the CDR3 DNA reads TGTGCCAGCAGTGAAACTGGGACACCTAGACGACGAGCTTTCTTT.

V usage is TRBV10-3 and J usage is TRBJ2-6, with D uncertain. Trimming took 2 bases from V and 0 from J, leaving 5 bases between them. CDR3 length equals 15 residues. From germline, CDR1 is ENHRY and CDR2 SYGVKD. This CDR3 reads CAISEVGSGANVLTF. The CDR3, as DNA: TGTGCCATCAGTGAGGTGGGCTCTGGGGCCAACGTCCTGACTTTC.

The rearrangement joins TRBV7-2 to TRBJ1-2; 9 positions agree with TRBD1. The CDR3 is 15 amino acids. Germline V CDR1 and CDR2: SGHTA, FQGNSA. J lost 12 bases, V lost 5 bases, and 16 bases had no gene match. CDR3: CASSIGAGTGTSHTF. The CDR3 DNA sequence: TGTGCCAGCAGCATAGGCGCTGGGACAGGGACTAGTCACACCTTC.

This chain links TRBV28 with TRBJ1-5, with 7 nucleotides matching TRBD1. V was clipped by 7 bases and J by 2 bases; unmatched bases: 2. CDR1 MDHEN and CDR2 SYDVKM come from the germline V gene. CDR3 size: 13 residues. The CDR3 nucleotides are TGTGCCAGCACAGGGGGTGGCAATCAGCCCCAGCATTTT. It yields the protein CASTGGGNQPQHF.

This chain connects TRBV4-1 to TRBJ1-1, with D possibly matching TRBD1 (5 bases). There are 14 residues in the CDR3. V was cut by 5 bases and J by 4 bases, with 14 bases left in between. CDR1 and CDR2 (germline): MGHRA, YSYEKL. DNA of the CDR3: TGCGCCAGCAGCGTACAACGGGGCGGCACTGAAGCTTTCTTT. Its translation is CASSVQRGGTEAFF.

This sequence joins TRBV5-5 and TRBJ1-1, with TRBD1 as a possible D gene (5 bases). Trimming stripped 3 bases from V and 5 bases from J, with 11 bases between. The CDR3 is 13 residues long. Germline V gene sequence: CDR1 SGHKS, CDR2 YYEKEE (reference sequence). CDR3 sequence reads: CASSYSGSTEAFF. CDR3 nucleotide sequence: TGTGCCAGCAGCTATTCAGGGAGTACTGAAGCTTTCTTT.